The subject of this entry is one TCR beta chain. There was relapse after autologous stem cell transplantation in every patient, and there was variation in brentuximab vedotin exposure. This specimen belongs to a study of PD-1 blockade in classical Hodgkin lymphoma. The CDR3 runs to 13 residues. V lost 8 bases to trimming and J lost 0 bases, with 10 bases between them. The V gene's germline CDR1 is MDHEN and CDR2 SYDVKM. The data were produced by immunoSEQ multiplex PCR, yet TCRdb's version contains in-frame clones alone and is incomplete. The sample has 20,000 to 25,000 clones; approximately 70% are singletons.

The chain uses TRBV28 and TRBJ2-5, with D perhaps matching TRBD2 (5 bases). The TCR originated in a human donor with classical Hodgkin lymphoma. Sequencing used peripheral blood mononuclear cells (PBMCs), obtained at baseline. CDR3 in DNA: TGTGCCAGCGCAGCGGACTACCAAGAGACCCAGTACTTC. This translates into CASAADYQETQYF.